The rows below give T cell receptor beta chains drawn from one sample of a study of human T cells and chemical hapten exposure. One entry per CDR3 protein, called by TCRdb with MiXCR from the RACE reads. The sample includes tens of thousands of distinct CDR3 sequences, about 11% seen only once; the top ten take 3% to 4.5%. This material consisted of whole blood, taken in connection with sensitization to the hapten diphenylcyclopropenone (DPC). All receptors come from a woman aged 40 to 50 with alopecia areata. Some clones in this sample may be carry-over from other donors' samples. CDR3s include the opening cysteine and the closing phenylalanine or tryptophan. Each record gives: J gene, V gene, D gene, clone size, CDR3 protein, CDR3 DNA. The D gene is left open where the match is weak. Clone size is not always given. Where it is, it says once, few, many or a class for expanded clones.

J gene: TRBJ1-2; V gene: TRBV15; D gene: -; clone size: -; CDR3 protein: CATSRDIKSGYTF; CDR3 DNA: TGTGCCACCAGTCGGGACATTAAGAGCGGCTACACCTTC
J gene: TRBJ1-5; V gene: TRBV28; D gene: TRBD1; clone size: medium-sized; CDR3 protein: CASSRGRTGSQPQHF; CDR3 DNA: TGTGCCAGCAGTCGGGGTCGGACAGGGAGTCAGCCCCAGCATTTT
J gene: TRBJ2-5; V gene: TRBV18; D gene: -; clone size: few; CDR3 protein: CASSPMPGLGLGQETQYF; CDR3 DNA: TGTGCCAGCTCACCAATGCCGGGCCTGGGGCTCGGACAAGAGACCCAGTACTTC
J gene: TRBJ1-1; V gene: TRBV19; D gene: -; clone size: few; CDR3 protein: CASTPPGKVNTEAFF; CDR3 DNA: TGTGCCAGTACCCCACCGGGGAAAGTGAACACTGAAGCTTTCTTT
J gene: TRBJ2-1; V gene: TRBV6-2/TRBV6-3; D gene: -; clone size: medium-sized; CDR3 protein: CASRPTSTGNEQFF; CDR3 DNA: TGTGCCAGCAGGCCGACTAGTACGGGAAATGAGCAGTTCTTC
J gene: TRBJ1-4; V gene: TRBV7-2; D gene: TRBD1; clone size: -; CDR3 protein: CASSTRTGFNEKLFF; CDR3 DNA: TGTGCCAGCAGCACACGGACAGGCTTCAATGAAAAACTGTTTTTT
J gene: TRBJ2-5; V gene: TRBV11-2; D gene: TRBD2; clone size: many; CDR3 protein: CASSLVTSGGKETQYF; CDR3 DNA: TGTGCCAGCAGCTTAGTGACTAGCGGGGGAAAAGAGACCCAGTACTTC
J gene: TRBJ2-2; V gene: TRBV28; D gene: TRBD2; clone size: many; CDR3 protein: CASTGRALTGELFF; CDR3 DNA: TGTGCCAGCACGGGGAGGGCCCTCACCGGGGAGCTGTTTTTT
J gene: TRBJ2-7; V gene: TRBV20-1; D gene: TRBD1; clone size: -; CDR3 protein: CSAWDRSSSYEQYF; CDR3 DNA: TGCAGTGCTTGGGACAGGAGTAGCTCCTACGAGCAGTACTTC
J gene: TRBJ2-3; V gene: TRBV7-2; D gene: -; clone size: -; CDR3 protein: CASSSGRGGRTDTQYF; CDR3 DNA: TGTGCCAGCAGCTCGGGTAGGGGGGGTCGCACAGATACGCAGTATTTT
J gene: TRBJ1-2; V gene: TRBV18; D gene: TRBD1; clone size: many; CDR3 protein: CASSPDRETYGYTF; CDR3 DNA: TGTGCCAGCTCACCAGACAGGGAGACCTATGGCTACACCTTC
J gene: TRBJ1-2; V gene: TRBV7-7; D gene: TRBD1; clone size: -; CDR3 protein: CASSRRDSLDGYTF; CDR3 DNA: TGTGCTAGCAGCCGTAGGGACAGTCTGGATGGCTACACCTTC